The 14 T cell receptor beta chains in this list originate from one sample, sequenced in a study of T cells in Graves' hyperthyroidism and ophthalmopathy. TCR beta CDR3 regions were amplified from RNA transcripts. The TCR CDR3 first-round RT-PCR relied on the HTBI primer set. From the multiplex PCR reads, TCRdb called clonotypes with MiXCR, one entry per CDR3 protein. The sample records around 450,000 distinct CDR3 sequences, 15% to 18% being singletons. The material sequenced was blood. These receptors were taken from a woman under 30 with Graves' hyperthyroidism.

This clonotype was seen at least ten times. The genes are TRBV4-1 and TRBJ2-5; 11 bases are a match to TRBD2. The V and J ends lost 4 bases and 2 bases, in that order; junction bases with no gene match: 12. The CDR3 is 18 residues long. Germline V gene lookup returns CDR1 MGHRA and CDR2 YSYEKL. DNA of the CDR3: TGCGCCAGCAGCCTCACTCGATCGACTAGCGGGGCACAAGAGACCCAGTACTTC. Its translation is CASSLTRSTSGAQETQYF.

This clonotype came up many times. The genes are TRBV2 and TRBJ2-1; D is unresolved. The CDR3 consists of 11 residues. Germline loops: CDR1 SNHLY, CDR2 FYNNEI. Between the trimmed V and J ends, which lost 6 bases and 7 bases, there was a span of 7 bases. The CDR3 coding sequence is TGTGCCAGCAGACCGACGAATGAGCAGTTCTTC. Translating gives CASRPTNEQFF.

The chain joins TRBV9 to TRBJ2-2; TRBD1 agrees at 7 bases. This CDR3 spans 17 amino acids. The germline CDR1 and CDR2 sequences are SGDLS and YYNGEE. Germline trimming cut 4 bases from V and 4 bases from J; bases unmatched to any gene: 13. The CDR3 nucleotides are TGTGCCAGCAGCCCAACGACAGGGAAAGGGAGCACCGGGGAGCTGTTTTTT. This encodes CASSPTTGKGSTGELFF.

This clonotype was observed at least ten times. The CDR3 is CASRMGQGGQETQYF. For the CDR3, the DNA is TGTGCCAGCAGAATGGGACAGGGGGGCCAAGAGACCCAGTACTTC. The chain carries TRBV12-3 or TRBV12-4 and TRBJ2-5; 11 bases are a match to TRBD1. The CDR3 spans 15 residues. V was pared by 6 bases and J by 1 base, with 4 bases of the junction left unmatched.

This clonotype occurred many times. The chain has TRBV28 and TRBJ2-2; 8 bases are a match to TRBD2. The CDR3 runs to 15 residues. Germline V gene data show CDR1 as MDHEN and CDR2 as SYDVKM. Trimming took 5 bases from V and 2 from J; bases not matched to a gene: 4. The CDR3 spells CASSRGGPNTGELFF. The CDR3 region has the DNA TGTGCCAGCAGTCGCGGGGGGCCTAACACCGGGGAGCTGTTTTTT.

This clonotype was counted ten times or more. The chain is built from TRBV3-1 and TRBJ1-2, with 8 nucleotides matching TRBD1. V was pared by 0 bases and J by 6 bases, with 9 bases of the junction left unmatched. The CDR3 covers 16 residues. The germline V gene has CDR1 LGHDT and CDR2 YNNKEL (reference sequence). The CDR3 protein is CASSQDSRGRLNGYTF. The DNA for the CDR3 is TGTGCCAGCAGCCAAGATAGCAGGGGGCGTCTAAATGGCTACACCTTC.

This clonotype was seen a handful of times. This rearrangement joins TRBV27 to TRBJ1-6; the D gene is possibly TRBD1 (6 bases). The CDR3 covers 15 residues. With 6 bases removed from V and 7 bases from J, the gap between germline ends came to 16 bases. Per the germline V gene, CDR1 is MNHEY and CDR2 is SMNVEV (reference sequence). The CDR3 reads CASSPHREGNSPLHF. The CDR3 DNA reads as TGTGCCAGCAGCCCCCACAGGGAAGGGAATTCACCCCTCCACTTT.

The sample holds many counts of this clonotype. This chain joins TRBV11-3 and TRBJ2-1; 7 bases align to TRBD1. Trimming at V came to 9 bases and at J to 1 base, leaving 6 bases not matched to a gene. The CDR3 length is 14 residues. Germline V gives CDR1 SGHNT, CDR2 YENEEA. The CDR3 is CASNRGRSYNEQFF. CDR3 in DNA: TGTGCCAGTAACAGGGGCAGGTCCTACAATGAGCAGTTCTTC.

This clonotype was seen repeatedly, ten times or more. The chain is built from TRBV10-2 and TRBJ1-6; no definite D call. Between the trimmed V and J ends, which lost 6 bases and 9 bases, there was a span of 12 bases. Germline assignment: CDR1 WSHSY and CDR2 SAAADI. This CDR3 contains 13 residues. This CDR3 reads CASRDGEGSPLHF. The CDR3 DNA follows: TGCGCCAGCAGGGACGGTGAAGGTTCACCCCTCCACTTT.

Details on this clonotype: This could be a read error, since a much larger clone is one nucleotide away. The chain recombines TRBV7-9 with TRBJ1-2, with D uncertain. V lost 2 bases and J 4 bases, leaving 5 bases between the germline ends. This CDR3 is 12 amino acids long. Germline lookup yields CDR1 SEHNR and CDR2 FQNEAQ (reference sequence). DNA of the CDR3: TGTGCCAGCAGCTTATGGGTCTATGGCTACACCTTC. It specifies CASSLWVYGYTF.

V usage is TRBV7-2 and J usage is TRBJ2-1; 11 nucleotides line up with TRBD2. The CDR3 extends over 24 amino acids. Germline CDR1 reads SGHTA; CDR2 reads FQGNSA. V shed 2 bases, J shed 0 bases, and the junction held 24 bases outside the gene matches. CDR3 region: CASSLRRSGPLAGGPLSSYNEQFF. The CDR3 bases are TGTGCCAGCAGCTTAAGGAGATCGGGGCCTCTAGCGGGAGGCCCACTCAGCTCCTACAATGAGCAGTTCTTC.

This clonotype was seen a few times. V and J are TRBV5-4 and TRBJ2-5; D gene ambiguous. Germline assignment: CDR1 SGHNT and CDR2 YYREEE (reference sequence). V was clipped by 2 bases and J by 2 bases, with 13 bases between them. This CDR3 has 15 amino acids. CDR3 loop: CASSFGETIQETQYF. The CDR3 DNA is TGTGCCAGCAGCTTCGGAGAGACAATACAAGAGACCCAGTACTTC.

This clonotype was counted at least ten times. The rearrangement uses TRBV6-6 and TRBJ1-2, with 12 bases aligning to TRBD1. The germline gives CDR1 MNHNY, CDR2 SVGAGI (reference sequence). This CDR3 comprises 16 residues. Losses at the gene ends were 0 bases for V and 5 bases for J; bases not matched to a gene: 4. CDR3 region: CASSYSRGQGAYGYTF. In DNA form, the CDR3 reads TGTGCCAGCAGTTACTCGAGGGGACAGGGGGCTTATGGCTACACCTTC.

This clonotype was detected many times. The rearrangement joins TRBV12-3 or TRBV12-4 to TRBJ1-5; no definite D call. This CDR3 region has 14 residues. V shed 5 bases and J shed 2 bases, with 10 bases lying between them. The CDR3 protein is CASSMGWGNQPQHF. The DNA for the CDR3 is TGTGCCAGCAGTATGGGGTGGGGCAATCAGCCCCAGCATTTT.